This TCR beta chain derives from a study of blood T cell repertoires in COVID-19 (TCRdb year 2020). Regarding the complete study: The collaborator samples originated in the United States, Italy and Spain and spanned the acute and convalescent phases of COVID-19. The material from the prospective study consisted of cDNA or gDNA derived from T cells, B-cell-depleted T cells, or PBMCs. The dataset comprised deeply sampled blood TCRbeta repertoires from subjects exposed to, actively infected with, or recovered from COVID-19. The repertoires were released in a freely available public database intended as a resource for research on the immune response to SARS-CoV-2. Samples came from the ongoing ImmuneRACE study (first 160 participants) plus 1,254 subjects from 6 global collaborators. The sample metadata nearly always contained a de-identified subject ID, COVID-19 status, age in years and sex. Where available, HLA class I and class II types were obtained from metadata supplied by the sample provider rather than from assay-based typing. General conclusions and limits of the study: Clinical and demographic metadata were provided uncurated, with the amount varying by source and participant.

Each collaborating institution followed its own protocols to collect whole blood in K2EDTA tubes. For TCRbeta analysis, collaborators shipped samples as frozen whole blood, isolated PBMCs, or DNA extracted from either of those sample types. TCRbeta CDR3 regions were amplified from genomic DNA by means of the immunoSEQ Assay, a bias-controlled multiplex PCR. On the authors' methods: Nucleated cell counts per sample were estimated from amplification of reference gene primers within the assay. Sequence reads were collapsed and filtered to measure the absolute abundance of every unique TCRbeta CDR3 rearrangement. For each sample, productive Simpson clonality was calculated by taking the square root of Simpson's diversity index across productive rearrangements. Held by TCRdb, this immuneACCESS table contains in-frame sequences only and omits some clones. Under half of the omission traces to an unresolved V gene where checked; the cause of the rest is unknown. V and J calls and clone size are as listed in that table; D and trimming were resolved from the DNA. The sample includes approximately 72,000 clones, with approximately 89% observed a single time. The top ten clonotypes cover roughly a third of the sample.

The CDR1 and CDR2 encoded by the germline V gene are SGHDN and FVKESK. V is trimmed back by 5 bases and J by 8 bases, and the junction contains 8 bases that no gene match accounts for. The CDR3 measures 13 amino acids from cysteine to phenylalanine. Just CDR3 DNA is preserved here, 39 bases in frame from base 1. About this clone itself: Its binding antigen is unknown. Per-nucleotide qualities are absent, and no much larger clonotype sits a single base away.

This receptor chain uses TRBV14 and TRBJ1-2, with 7 middle bases fitting TRBD1. Sequencing used peripheral blood. The TCR sequence derives from a woman at least 80 years old with active or convalescent COVID-19. Here is the DNA: TGTGCCAGCAGCGCCGTCACAGGGGTCGGCTACACCTTC. Translated, this is CASSAVTGVGYTF. Reference TRBV14 and TRBJ1-2 genes cover what lies past the CDR3, so the full variable domain is EAGVTQFPSHSVIEKGQTVTLRCDPISGHDNLYWYRRVMGKEIKFLLHFVKESKQDESGMPNNRFLAERTGGTYSTLKVQPAELEDSGVYFCASSAVTGVGYTFGSGTRLTVV.